The 28 T cell receptor beta chains below come from one sample, sequenced in a study of blood T cell repertoires in COVID-19. Here immunoSEQ multiplex PCR was the method, and the copy in TCRdb shows in-frame clones only, minus some. The sample holds 150,000 to 200,000 clones; around 83% are singletons and the top ten take approximately 6.5%. Material: peripheral blood. The receptors stem from a woman aged 80 or over in a cohort sampled during active or convalescent COVID-19.

V gene TRBV4-1 combines with J gene TRBJ1-4; D is unresolved. This CDR3 is built from 15 residues. Germline V lookup: CDR1 MGHRA, CDR2 YSYEKL. The V gene lost 0 bases and the J gene lost 0 bases, with 5 bases spanning the gap. The CDR3 spells CASSQDTATNEKLFF. CDR3 bases: TGCGCCAGCAGCCAAGATACAGCAACTAATGAAAAACTGTTTTTT.

The chain links TRBV9 to TRBJ1-4; D unclear. Germline V gene lookup returns CDR1 SGDLS and CDR2 YYNGEE. This CDR3 region has 12 residues. V was trimmed by 7 bases and J by 3 bases, leaving 7 bases between them. CDR3 coding DNA: TGTGCCAGCGCGGGGTCTAATGAAAAACTGTTTTTT. Its translation is CASAGSNEKLFF.

V gene TRBV5-4 combines with J gene TRBJ2-7; tentatively, D is TRBD2 (5 bases). Per germline, CDR1 SGHNT and CDR2 YYREEE (reference sequence). The CDR3 loop spans 16 amino acids. V shed 3 bases and J shed 0 bases, with 16 bases lying between them. The CDR3 DNA reads as TGTGCCAGCAGCTCGGGGTCTGGCGTTTCCTCCTACGAGCAGTACTTC. This sequence encodes CASSSGSGVSSYEQYF.

V gene TRBV29-1 combines with J gene TRBJ1-1, with a weak D call TRBD1 (6 bases). Trimming took off 8 bases at V and 5 bases at J, with 15 bases between the two ends. The V gene's germline CDR1 is SQVTM and CDR2 ANQGSEA. The CDR3 loop spans 12 amino acids. Written as DNA, the CDR3 is TGCAGCACGTACAGGGTTGGAACTGAAGCTTTCTTT. Translating it yields CSTYRVGTEAFF.

The CDR3 nucleotides read TGTGCCAGCAGCTTAGGAGACAGCCCTCTTGACGAGCAGTACGTC. Protein: CASSLGDSPLDEQYV. The V gene is TRBV7-9, the J gene TRBJ2-7, with a tentative D call TRBD1 (5 bases). The CDR3 has 15 residues. Germline assignment: CDR1 SEHNR and CDR2 FQNEAQ (reference sequence). V dropped 1 base and J dropped 5 bases, with 15 bases sitting between them.

The rearrangement joins TRBV5-3 to TRBJ2-7; D is possibly TRBD1 (6 bases). TRBV5-3 is classed as an ORF, of uncertain function. V lost 0 bases and J 2 bases, leaving 15 bases between the germline ends. This CDR3 spans 16 amino acids. As DNA, the CDR3 is TGTGCCAGAAGCTTGGAGATACCGGGACACCCCTACGAGCAGTACGTC. Protein: CARSLEIPGHPYEQYV.

This clone has only one observation. The chain employs TRBV9 and TRBJ2-5, with D possibly matching TRBD1 (5 bases). Germline values: CDR1 SGDLS, CDR2 YYNGEE. V lost 4 bases, J lost 1 base, and 14 bases lay in between. This CDR3 region has 15 residues. CDR3 in amino acids: CASSPARASQETQYF. The DNA for the CDR3 is TGTGCCAGCAGCCCAGCCAGGGCTAGCCAAGAGACCCAGTACTTC.

The gene calls are TRBV7-9 and TRBJ1-3; D not resolved. This CDR3 comprises 15 residues. Germline V gene lookup returns CDR1 SEHNR and CDR2 FQNEAQ (reference sequence). Trimming cost V 1 base and J 0 bases, with 7 bases left between them. Written as DNA, the CDR3 is TGTGCCAGCAGCTTAGGCGCCAACTCTGGAAACACCATATATTTT. Amino acids: CASSLGANSGNTIYF.

CDR3 DNA sequence: TGTGCCAGTAGTTCCCGGGACAGGACCACTGAAGCTTTCTTT. This codes for CASSSRDRTTEAFF. This chain uses TRBV19 with TRBJ1-1, with 8 positions matching TRBD1. Germline V gives CDR1 LNHDA, CDR2 SQIVND (reference sequence). The ends lost 5 bases at V and 4 bases at J; junction bases unmatched: 6. The CDR3 is 14 residues long.

This clone has just one count. An end of the junction does not agree with germline; a read error may underlie this. CDR3 sequence: CASSQAEIQGRYGYTF. The CDR3 DNA reads as TGTGCCAGCAGTCAAGCCGAAATACAGGGTAGATATGGCTACACCTTC. V gene TRBV6-1 combines with J gene TRBJ1-2, with D perhaps matching TRBD1 (6 bases). This CDR3 region has 16 residues. CDR1 is MNHNS, CDR2 SASEGT, per germline.

This CDR3 reads CASSFGGGWRRETQYF. In DNA form, the CDR3 reads TGTGCCAGCAGCTTCGGGGGAGGGTGGAGGAGAGAGACCCAGTACTTC. The gene calls are TRBV7-6 and TRBJ2-5; 7 nucleotides agree with TRBD2. The length of the CDR3 is 16 residues. V lost 3 bases to trimming and J lost 4 bases; unmatched junction nucleotides: 11. Germline CDR1 reads SGHVS; CDR2 reads FNYEAQ.

The genes are TRBV9 and TRBJ2-7; 10 bases agree with TRBD1. This CDR3 spans 15 amino acids. V gave up 2 bases and J gave up 2 bases; unmatched junction bases: 4. Germline V gene lookup returns CDR1 SGDLS and CDR2 YYNGEE. CDR3 sequence reads: CASSVGTGVPYEQYF. DNA of the CDR3: TGTGCCAGCAGCGTCGGGACAGGGGTACCCTACGAGCAGTACTTC.

The chain uses TRBV6-1 and TRBJ1-5, with D hard to call. Germline-derived CDR1 and CDR2 are MNHNS and SASEGT. The CDR3 loop spans 13 amino acids. Trimming removed 3 bases at V and 4 bases at J, with 7 bases between. In nucleotides, the CDR3 is TGTGCCAGCAGTGAGCGACTTAATCAGCCCCAGCATTTT. Translating it yields CASSERLNQPQHF.

The rearrangement links TRBV7-9 to TRBJ1-3; D is unresolved. The CDR3 loop spans 19 amino acids. Germline V gene sequence: CDR1 SEHNR, CDR2 FQNEAQ (reference sequence). The V and J ends lost 3 bases and 0 bases respectively, with 21 bases between them. The CDR3 DNA is TGTGCCAGCAGCTTGGGCCGGGAGAGGCCTTATTACTCTGGAAACACCATATATTTT. Translating it yields CASSLGRERPYYSGNTIYF.

V and J are TRBV19 and TRBJ1-2; a weak D match, TRBD1 (5 bases). Per the germline V gene, CDR1 is LNHDA and CDR2 is SQIVND (reference sequence). Trimming removed 6 bases at V and 1 base at J, with 18 bases between. This CDR3 is built from 16 residues. This chain's CDR3 is CASRNPGDSDNYGYTF. The CDR3 DNA sequence: TGTGCCAGTAGGAATCCGGGAGACAGTGATAACTATGGCTACACCTTC.

The rearrangement uses TRBV15 and TRBJ2-5, with D maybe TRBD1 (6 bases). Trimming cost V 2 bases and J 10 bases, with 20 bases left between them. Germline V lookup: CDR1 LNHNV, CDR2 YYDKDF (reference sequence). The CDR3 totals 15 residues. DNA of the CDR3: TGTGCCACCAGCAGAACTCGGGACAACCTCGTCGGCCAGTACTTC. It specifies CATSRTRDNLVGQYF.

This chain links TRBV2 with TRBJ2-6, with D maybe TRBD1 (6 bases). CDR3 length equals 16 residues. CDR1 and CDR2 from the germline V gene are SNHLY and FYNNEI. The V end lost 4 bases, the J end lost 0 bases, and 10 bases lay between the germline ends. The CDR3 sequence: CASSVHRASGANVLTF. The CDR3 DNA follows: TGTGCCAGCAGTGTGCACAGGGCCTCTGGGGCCAACGTCCTGACTTTC.

A word on this clone: The junction and the germline gene differ at one end; a read error may be behind it. The V call is TRBV6-2 or TRBV6-3, the J call TRBJ2-7; D may be TRBD2 (8 bases). Germline values: CDR1 MNHEY, CDR2 SVGEGT. The CDR3 has 16 residues. The CDR3 sequence is CASSYPGGGVSHEQYF. CDR3 nucleotide sequence: TGTGCCAGCAGTTACCCGGGAGGGGGCGTCTCCCACGAGCAGTACTTC.

The chain links TRBV7-9 to TRBJ2-1, with a weak D call TRBD2 (5 bases). Germline V gene sequence: CDR1 SEHNR, CDR2 FQNEAQ (reference sequence). V lost 1 base to trimming and J lost 3 bases, with 10 bases between them. This CDR3 is built from 15 residues. For the CDR3, the DNA is TGTGCCAGCAGCTTAGGACCACTAGTCTACAATGAGCAGTTCTTC. It is translated as CASSLGPLVYNEQFF. Variable domain in full (rest from reference TRBV7-9 and TRBJ2-1): DTGVSQNPRHKITKRGQNVTFRCDPISEHNRLYWYRQTLGQGPEFLTYFQNEAQLEKSRLLSDRFSAERPKGSFSTLEIQRTEQGDSAMYLCASSLGPLVYNEQFFGPGTRLTVL.

To note about this clone: One end of the junction is discordant with germline, which a read error may explain. The chain employs TRBV7-7 and TRBJ2-7; 8 bases agree with TRBD1. Germline V gives CDR1 SSHAT, CDR2 FNYEAQ (reference sequence). This CDR3 is 15 amino acids long. CDR3 sequence reads: CASSDGQGITYEQYF. In DNA, the CDR3 is TGTGCTAGCAGCGATGGACAGGGCATAACCTACGAGCAGTACTTC.

In DNA form, the CDR3 reads TGTGCCAGCAGTTACTCCGGGAACCACAATGAGCAGTTCTTC. Amino acids: CASSYSGNHNEQFF. This chain joins TRBV6-5 and TRBJ2-1, with a possible D match to TRBD2 (5 bases). Germline V gene lookup returns CDR1 MNHEY and CDR2 SVGAGI. This CDR3 region has 14 residues. The ends were cut back, 0 bases at V and 5 bases at J, with 8 bases in the middle.

This clone occurred once. The rearrangement joins TRBV18 to TRBJ1-2; D is possibly TRBD1 (6 bases). Trimming pared 2 bases from V and 3 bases from J, leaving 16 bases between. The CDR3 contains 16 residues. Germline-derived CDR1 and CDR2 are KGHSH and LQKENI. The CDR3 is CASSPRTQGNHYGYTF. CDR3 DNA sequence: TGTGCCAGCTCACCAAGGACACAGGGCAATCACTATGGCTACACCTTC.

The rearrangement uses TRBV7-2 and TRBJ2-6; D remains ambiguous. Germline CDR1 is SGHTA and CDR2 is FQGNSA. Trimming removed 5 bases at V and 4 bases at J, with 15 bases between. The length of the CDR3 is 16 residues. The DNA for the CDR3 is TGTGCCAGCAGCCTCACTGTAACGGTAGGGGCCAACGTCCTGACTTTC. This encodes CASSLTVTVGANVLTF.

This chain links TRBV11-2 with TRBJ1-2; D gene ambiguous. V dropped 5 bases and J dropped 0 bases, with 7 bases sitting between them. The CDR3 is 13 residues long. Germline CDR1 reads SGHAT; CDR2 reads FQNNGV. CDR3 DNA: TGTGCCAGCAGCACTCAACCTAACTATGGCTACACCTTC. It yields the protein CASSTQPNYGYTF.

The DNA for the CDR3 is TGTGCCTGGAGTCGAGGGGGCGCCGGGGGGGTCACTGAAGCTTTCTTT. Protein sequence: CAWSRGGAGGVTEAFF. The rearrangement links TRBV30 to TRBJ1-1; 7 positions agree with TRBD1. After removal of 2 bases from V and 4 bases from J, the junction contained 13 bases not matched to a gene. CDR1 is GTSNPN, CDR2 SVGIG, per germline (reference sequence). The CDR3 sequence is 16 residues long.

About this clone: The sample carries other DNA sequences with the same CDR3. The chain couples TRBV30 to TRBJ1-2; D perhaps matches TRBD1 (6 bases). CDR3 length equals 13 residues. The germline CDR1 and CDR2 sequences are GTSNPN and SVGIG (reference sequence). V lost 1 base, J lost 2 bases, and 8 bases lay in between. CDR3 amino acids: CAWSAQGNYGYTF. CDR3 in DNA: TGTGCCTGGAGTGCTCAGGGGAACTATGGCTACACCTTC.

The chain links TRBV27 to TRBJ1-4; TRBD1 might be the D (5 bases). The V and J ends lost 3 bases and 8 bases respectively, with 13 bases between them. Germline-derived CDR1 and CDR2 are MNHEY and SMNVEV (reference sequence). The CDR3 is made up of 14 amino acids. CDR3 in DNA: TGTGCCAGCAGTTTGACGAGGGAGGGGGAAAAACTGTTTTTT. It yields the protein CASSLTREGEKLFF. Complete variable domain (other parts from reference TRBV27 and TRBJ1-4): EAQVTQNPRYLITVTGKKLTVTCSQNMNHEYMSWYRQDPGLGLRQIYYSMNVEVTDKGDVPEGYKVSRKEKRNFPLILESPSPNQTSLYFCASSLTREGEKLFFGSGTQLSVL.

This clone was detected a few times. The chain recombines TRBV7-2 with TRBJ1-1; D is unclear. The length of the CDR3 is 14 residues. V was pared by 6 bases and J by 6 bases, with 17 bases between. Per germline, CDR1 SGHTA and CDR2 FQGNSA. The CDR3 loop reads CASSRLTGWAEAFF. In nucleotides, the CDR3 is TGTGCCAGCAGTCGATTAACGGGGTGGGCTGAAGCTTTCTTT.